This T cell receptor beta chain was identified in a study of blood T cell repertoires in COVID-19. This clone was picked up one time. Trimming cost V 5 bases and J 5 bases; bases outside gene matches: 11. This CDR3 spans 16 amino acids. The germline gives CDR1 LNHNV, CDR2 YYDKDF (reference sequence). Using immunoSEQ multiplex PCR, the repertoire was profiled, and TCRdb retains in-frame clones only, with some absent. The repertoire has under 450,000 clones, more than 75% of them found once; the top ten carry approximately 3.1%. Sample: PBMCs or T cells enriched from blood (not recorded which). V gene TRBV15 combines with J gene TRBJ1-5; 8 bases agree with TRBD1. The sequence was obtained from a woman younger than 45 who had recovered from COVID-19. The CDR3 here is CATSDTFNRGYQPQHF. The DNA of the CDR3 is TGTGCCACCAGCGACACCTTTAACAGGGGGTATCAGCCCCAGCATTTT.